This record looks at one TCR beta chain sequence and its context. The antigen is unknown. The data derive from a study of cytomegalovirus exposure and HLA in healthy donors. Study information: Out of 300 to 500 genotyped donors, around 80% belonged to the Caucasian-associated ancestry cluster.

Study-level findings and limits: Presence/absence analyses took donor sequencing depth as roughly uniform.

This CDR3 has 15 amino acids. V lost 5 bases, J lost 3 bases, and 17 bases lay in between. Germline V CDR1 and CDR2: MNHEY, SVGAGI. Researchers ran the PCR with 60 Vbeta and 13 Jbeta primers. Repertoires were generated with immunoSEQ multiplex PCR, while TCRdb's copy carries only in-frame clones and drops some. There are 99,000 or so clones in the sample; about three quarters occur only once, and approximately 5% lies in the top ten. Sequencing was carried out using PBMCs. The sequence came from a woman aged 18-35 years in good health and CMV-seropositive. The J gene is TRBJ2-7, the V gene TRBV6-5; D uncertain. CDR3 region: CASSRSRVGNYEQYF. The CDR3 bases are TGTGCCAGCAGTCGGTCCCGGGTAGGAAACTACGAGCAGTACTTC.